The 5 T cell receptor beta chains given below trace back to one sample, sequenced in a study of OX40 agonist ivuxolimab in advanced cancers. The protocol was immunoSEQ multiplex PCR, while the TCRdb copy is restricted to in-frame clones and leaves out a portion. This sample carries tens of thousands of clones, approximately 86% of them seen once, and the ten largest clones take 2% to 3%. The sample in question was CD4+ or CD8+ T cells sorted from blood, obtained in a trial of the OX40 agonist ivuxolimab. The receptors here all came from an adult with an advanced solid tumor such as melanoma, head and neck, liver or kidney cancer.

This rearrangement joins TRBV7-2 to TRBJ2-2; D remains unclear. There are 14 residues in the CDR3. In germline, CDR1 is SGHTA, CDR2 FQGNSA. V was clipped by 5 bases and J by 0 bases, with 7 bases between them. Here the CDR3 reads CASSVHANTGELFF. DNA of the CDR3: TGTGCCAGCAGCGTGCACGCGAACACCGGGGAGCTGTTTTTT.

The rearrangement links TRBV4-2 to TRBJ1-4, with unresolved D. CDR3 length: 13 residues. Germline V gives CDR1 LGHNA, CDR2 YNFKEQ. V shed 0 bases and J shed 6 bases, with 5 bases lying between them. The CDR3 sequence is CASSQEGYEKLFF. For the CDR3, the DNA is TGTGCCAGCAGCCAAGAAGGGTATGAAAAACTGTTTTTT.

CDR3 in amino acids: CASSPHSPRYSNQPQHF. CDR3 nucleotides: TGTGCCAGTAGTCCCCATAGTCCCAGATATAGCAATCAGCCCCAGCATTTT. The rearrangement links TRBV19 to TRBJ1-5; D is undetermined. The germline V gene encodes CDR1 LNHDA and CDR2 SQIVND (reference sequence). The CDR3 totals 17 residues. Trimming stripped 5 bases from V and 0 bases from J, with 17 bases between.

The CDR3 sequence: CASSSVPGGEQFF. The CDR3 region has the DNA TGTGCCAGCAGCTCGGTCCCGGGAGGTGAGCAGTTCTTC. This chain connects TRBV7-7 to TRBJ2-1; 7 nucleotides line up with TRBD2. The J segment lost 9 bases and the V segment lost 4 bases, leaving 6 bases of the junction unmatched. Germline V gene lookup returns CDR1 SSHAT and CDR2 FNYEAQ (reference sequence). The CDR3 spans 13 residues. The full variable domain, in which reference TRBV7-7 and TRBJ2-1 provide the parts outside the CDR3, is GAGVSQSPRYKVTKRGQDVTLRCDPISSHATLYWYQQALGQGPEFLTYFNYEAQPDKSGLPSDRFSAERPEGSISTLTIQRTEQRDSAMYRCASSSVPGGEQFFGPGTRLTVL.

The V call is TRBV7-2, the J call TRBJ1-2; D not resolved. The V gene lost 5 bases and the J gene lost 5 bases, with 15 bases spanning the gap. This CDR3 spans 14 amino acids. Germline CDR1 reads SGHTA; CDR2 reads FQGNSA. CDR3 residues: CASSRDVLGYGYTF. Written as DNA, the CDR3 is TGTGCCAGCAGCCGAGACGTGCTGGGGTATGGCTACACCTTC.